This T cell receptor (beta chain) was sequenced during a study of cytomegalovirus exposure and HLA in healthy donors. Study-level points and caveats: CMV serostatus stood as the only immune exposure information on hand. Follow-up analysis later connected one missense variant in DCLRE1C with trimming of TCR beta V- and J-genes.

It was with 60 Vbeta and 13 Jbeta primers that the PCR ran. Data came from immunoSEQ multiplex PCR; TCRdb stores just in-frame clones and leaves some out. The data hold under 200,000 clones, with 80% to 85% observed a single time. The V and J ends lost 5 bases and 4 bases, in that order; junction bases with no gene match: 4. Germline V gene lookup returns CDR1 SEHNR and CDR2 FQNEAQ (reference sequence). CDR3 length: 13 amino acids. Note on this clone: Its target is unknown.

The chain carries TRBV7-9 and TRBJ2-7, with TRBD1 identical over 8 bases. This sequence was found in a boy aged 2 to 9 in good health and CMV-seronegative. The sample was PBMCs. The CDR3 bases are TGTGCCAGCAGCCAGGACAGGGTGTACGAGCAGTACTTC. It specifies CASSQDRVYEQYF.